This T cell receptor (beta chain) was identified during a study of blood T cell repertoires in COVID-19. Looking at the study overall: Sample material is recorded as cDNA or gDNA derived from T cells, B-cell-depleted T cells, or PBMCs.

The CDR3 consists of 16 residues. V dropped 3 bases and J dropped 9; count of bases not matched to a gene: 7. Germline V CDR1 and CDR2: MNHNS, SASEGT. The cohort comprised adults aged about 18 to 100 years residing in about two dozen US areas. Per the study methods: Amplifying reference gene primers gave estimates of nucleated cell counts. Sequenced by immunoSEQ multiplex PCR; TCRdb stores in-frame clones only, minus some. V, J and clone size are taken as reported in that table, and D and trimming were inferred from the DNA itself. Of about 64,000 clones in the sample, more than 75% were seen once. This sequence was found in a woman between 40 and 55 years old who had recovered from COVID-19. The chain has TRBV6-1 and TRBJ1-6, with 11 bases identical to TRBD1. Sequencing used PBMCs or T cells enriched from blood (not recorded which). The CDR3 loop reads CASSEIMGQGGSPLHF. Here the CDR3 DNA reads TGTGCCAGCAGTGAGATTATGGGACAGGGGGGTTCACCCCTCCACTTT.